A single sample is the source of the 11 T cell receptor beta chains below, sequenced in a study of cytomegalovirus exposure and HLA in healthy donors. It was with 60 Vbeta and 13 Jbeta primers that the PCR ran. Measured with immunoSEQ multiplex PCR; TCRdb has only the in-frame clones, and not every one. The sample has about 130,000 clones; about 74% are singletons. Sequenced sample: PBMCs. These receptors all stem from a woman aged 45-59 years in good health and CMV-seropositive.

The chain employs TRBV13 and TRBJ2-3; 11 bases map to TRBD2. The germline V gene has CDR1 PRHDT and CDR2 FYEKMQ (reference sequence). The CDR3 runs 18 residues. Germline trimming cut 5 bases from V and 8 bases from J; bases unmatched to any gene: 18. CDR3 region: CASSPSWTSGLPPATQYF. In DNA form, the CDR3 reads TGTGCCAGCAGCCCCTCCTGGACTAGCGGGCTGCCCCCTGCTACGCAGTATTTT.

CDR3 in amino acids: CASSLGQGRGGTEAFF. The CDR3 region has the DNA TGTGCCAGCAGTTTAGGGCAGGGAAGGGGGGGCACTGAAGCTTTCTTT. This sequence joins TRBV28 and TRBJ1-1, with a possible D match to TRBD1 (6 bases). CDR1 and CDR2 from the germline V gene are MDHEN and SYDVKM. The CDR3 is 16 residues long. Trimming took 2 bases from V and 4 from J, leaving 17 bases between them.

The CDR3 region has the DNA TGTGCCAGCTCACCCGGGCCGGGACAGGGGACGCCCCTCCACTTT. It codes for CASSPGPGQGTPLHF. This chain links TRBV18 with TRBJ1-6; 10 bases are a match to TRBD1. This CDR3 region has 15 residues. CDR1 is KGHSH and CDR2 is LQKENI in the germline V gene. V lost 3 bases and J lost 13; bases outside the gene matches: 9.

This clone has more than one count but fewer than ten. The gene calls are TRBV29-1 and TRBJ2-4; D perhaps matches TRBD2 (6 bases). CDR1 and CDR2 (germline): SQVTM, ANQGSEA. V lost 5 bases, J lost 0 bases, and 11 bases lay in between. CDR3 length: 14 residues. The CDR3 nucleotides are TGCAGCGTTAGGGAGGCTTTAGCCAAAAACATTCAGTACTTC. Its protein product is CSVREALAKNIQYF.

The gene calls are TRBV9 and TRBJ2-2, with D perhaps matching TRBD1 (6 bases). V was trimmed by 4 bases and J by 5 bases, leaving 21 bases between them. Per the germline V gene, CDR1 is SGDLS and CDR2 is YYNGEE. This CDR3 spans 17 amino acids. CDR3 bases: TGTGCCAGCAGCCCCGAAAGGAAGCAGGGGTTAACCGGGGAGCTGTTTTTT. Translated, it gives CASSPERKQGLTGELFF.

The genes are TRBV11-2 and TRBJ2-1; D may be TRBD1 (6 bases). Germline V gene lookup returns CDR1 SGHAT and CDR2 FQNNGV. The CDR3 runs 14 residues. Between the trimmed V and J ends, which lost 1 base and 7 bases, there was a span of 11 bases. CDR3 protein: CASSLGPRGNEQFF. In DNA form, the CDR3 reads TGTGCCAGCAGCTTAGGTCCGAGGGGGAATGAGCAGTTCTTC.

The J gene is TRBJ2-3, the V gene TRBV6-5; TRBD2 might be the D (5 bases). The CDR3 runs 14 residues. Between the trimmed V and J ends, which lost 6 bases and 6 bases, there was a span of 16 bases. Germline V gene lookup returns CDR1 MNHEY and CDR2 SVGAGI. CDR3 coding DNA: TGTGCCAGCAGCCCGGGGAGTTTCGCCGATACGCAGTATTTT. Translated: CASSPGSFADTQYF.

The chain couples TRBV18 to TRBJ1-4; 7 bases line up with TRBD1. The CDR3 runs to 14 residues. Per the germline V gene, CDR1 is KGHSH and CDR2 is LQKENI. J lost 4 bases, V lost 5 bases, and 4 bases had no gene match. The CDR3 loop is CASSVGTDNEKLFF. The DNA of the CDR3 is TGTGCCAGCTCAGTCGGGACAGATAATGAAAAACTGTTTTTT.

In its sample, this clone was seen a few times. The chain employs TRBV7-2 and TRBJ2-2; 7 bases align to TRBD1. The CDR3 runs to 15 residues. Per germline, CDR1 SGHTA and CDR2 FQGNSA. Unmatched junction bases numbered 7, after V lost 3 bases and J lost 6 bases. CDR3 sequence: CASSLGQGEPGELFF. The DNA for the CDR3 is TGTGCCAGCAGCTTGGGTCAGGGGGAACCCGGGGAGCTGTTTTTT.

The V gene is TRBV7-2, the J gene TRBJ2-3; 10 bases match TRBD2. This CDR3 region has 19 residues. CDR1 and CDR2 (germline): SGHTA, FQGNSA. V lost 8 bases and J lost 2; bases outside the gene matches: 19. CDR3 sequence: CASGAKRGGTGPFTDTQYF. The CDR3 region has the DNA TGTGCCAGCGGGGCAAAGCGGGGGGGCACCGGTCCTTTCACAGATACGCAGTATTTT.

This chain links TRBV7-2 with TRBJ1-1; no reliable D call. This CDR3 region has 11 residues. Trimming stripped 5 bases from V and 5 bases from J, with 6 bases between. Per germline, CDR1 SGHTA and CDR2 FQGNSA. Here the CDR3 DNA reads TGTGCCAGCAGCCAGAATACTGAAGCTTTCTTT. Translation gives CASSQNTEAFF. The whole variable domain, remainder taken from reference TRBV7-2 and TRBJ1-1, is GAGVSQSPSNKVTEKGKDVELRCDPISGHTALYWYRQSLGQGLEFLIYFQGNSAPDKSGLPSDRFSAERTGGSVSTLTIQRTQQEDSAVYLCASSQNTEAFFGQGTRLTVV.